This entry concerns a single T cell receptor beta chain. The data belong to a study of blood T cells in healthy people across ages. Combining a sample-barcoded 5' primer with a J-beta primer mix, a second PCR ran for roughly 7 to 11 cycles. TCRdb itself ran the 5' RACE reads through MiXCR, one entry per CDR3 protein. The sample lists fewer than 800,000 distinct CDR3 sequences, around 21% occurring once. Per the germline V gene, CDR1 is DFQATT and CDR2 is SNEGSKA (reference sequence). CDR3 length: 13 residues. Trimming left V 4 bases short and J 5 bases short, with 13 bases between. The TCR sequence derives from a man in his sixties or seventies in good health. Sequenced: blood. V gene TRBV20-1 combines with J gene TRBJ2-3, with a weak D call TRBD2 (5 bases). CDR3 in DNA: TGCAGTGCTACGGGATTACGAGAAGATACGCAGTATTTT. The encoded protein is CSATGLREDTQYF.